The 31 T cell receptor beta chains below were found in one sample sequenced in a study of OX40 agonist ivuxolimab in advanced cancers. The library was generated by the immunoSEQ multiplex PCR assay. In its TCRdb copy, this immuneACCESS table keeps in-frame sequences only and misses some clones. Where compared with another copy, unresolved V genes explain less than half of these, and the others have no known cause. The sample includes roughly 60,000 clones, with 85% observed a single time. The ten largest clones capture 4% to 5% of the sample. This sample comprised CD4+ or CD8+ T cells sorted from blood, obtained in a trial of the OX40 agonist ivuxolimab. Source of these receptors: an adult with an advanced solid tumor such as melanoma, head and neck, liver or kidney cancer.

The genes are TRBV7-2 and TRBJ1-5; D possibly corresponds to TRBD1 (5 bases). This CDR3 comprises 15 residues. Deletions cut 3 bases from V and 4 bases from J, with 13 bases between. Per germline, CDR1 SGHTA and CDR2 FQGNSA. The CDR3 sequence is CASSLRWGRNQPQHF. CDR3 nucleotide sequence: TGTGCCAGCAGCTTGAGGTGGGGACGGAATCAGCCCCAGCATTTT.

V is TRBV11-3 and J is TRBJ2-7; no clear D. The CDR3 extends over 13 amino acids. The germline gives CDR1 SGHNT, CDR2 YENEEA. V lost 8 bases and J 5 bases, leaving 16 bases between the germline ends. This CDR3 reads CASRGWGRDEQYF. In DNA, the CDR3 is TGTGCCAGCCGTGGTTGGGGTCGCGACGAGCAGTACTTC.

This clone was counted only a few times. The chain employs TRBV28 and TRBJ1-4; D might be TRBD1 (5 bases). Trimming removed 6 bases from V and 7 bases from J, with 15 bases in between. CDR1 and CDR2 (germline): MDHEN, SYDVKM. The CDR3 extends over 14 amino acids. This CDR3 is CASRLGGKSEKLFF. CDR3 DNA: TGTGCCAGCAGGTTGGGGGGGAAGAGTGAAAAACTGTTTTTT.

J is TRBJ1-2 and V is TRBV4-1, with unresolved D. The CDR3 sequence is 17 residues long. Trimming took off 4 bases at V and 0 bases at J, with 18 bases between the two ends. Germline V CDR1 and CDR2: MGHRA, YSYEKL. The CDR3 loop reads CASSPEAVVSANYGYTF. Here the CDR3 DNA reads TGCGCCAGCAGCCCGGAGGCGGTTGTGTCTGCTAACTATGGCTACACCTTC.

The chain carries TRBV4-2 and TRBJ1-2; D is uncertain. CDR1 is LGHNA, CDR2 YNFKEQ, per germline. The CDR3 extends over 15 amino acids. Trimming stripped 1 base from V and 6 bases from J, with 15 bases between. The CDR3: CASSQALRQADGYTF. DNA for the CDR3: TGTGCCAGCAGCCAAGCCCTACGGCAGGCGGATGGCTACACCTTC.

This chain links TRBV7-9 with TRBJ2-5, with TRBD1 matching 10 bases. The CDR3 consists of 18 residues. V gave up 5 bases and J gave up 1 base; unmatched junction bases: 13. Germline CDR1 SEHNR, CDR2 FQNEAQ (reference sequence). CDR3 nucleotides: TGTGCCAGCAGCCTCGGGGACAGGGGTTTTGCGCCCCAAGAGACCCAGTACTTC. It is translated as CASSLGDRGFAPQETQYF.

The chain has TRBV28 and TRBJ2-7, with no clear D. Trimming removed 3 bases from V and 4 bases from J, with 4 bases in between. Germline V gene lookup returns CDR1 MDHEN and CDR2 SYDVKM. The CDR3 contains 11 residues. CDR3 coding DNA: TGTGCCAGCAGTTTTGAGTACGAGCAGTACTTC. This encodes CASSFEYEQYF.

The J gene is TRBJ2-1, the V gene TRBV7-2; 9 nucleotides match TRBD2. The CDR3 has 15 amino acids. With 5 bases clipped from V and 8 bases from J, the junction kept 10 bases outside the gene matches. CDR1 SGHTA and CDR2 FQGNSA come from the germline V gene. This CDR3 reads CASSPWAVAGDEQFF. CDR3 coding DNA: TGTGCCAGCAGCCCCTGGGCGGTAGCGGGAGATGAGCAGTTCTTC.

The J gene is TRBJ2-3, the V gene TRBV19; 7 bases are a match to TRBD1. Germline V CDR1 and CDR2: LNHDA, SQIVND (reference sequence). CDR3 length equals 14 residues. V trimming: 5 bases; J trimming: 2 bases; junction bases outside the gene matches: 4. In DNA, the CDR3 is TGTGCCAGTAGTTCGACAGGGCTCACAGATACGCAGTATTTT. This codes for CASSSTGLTDTQYF.

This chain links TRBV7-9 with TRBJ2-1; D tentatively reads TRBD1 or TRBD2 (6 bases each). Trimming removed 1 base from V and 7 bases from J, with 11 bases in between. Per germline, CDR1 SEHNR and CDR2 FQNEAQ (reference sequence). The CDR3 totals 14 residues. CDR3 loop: CASSLVQGGNEQFF. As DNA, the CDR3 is TGTGCCAGCAGCTTAGTGCAAGGGGGGAATGAGCAGTTCTTC.

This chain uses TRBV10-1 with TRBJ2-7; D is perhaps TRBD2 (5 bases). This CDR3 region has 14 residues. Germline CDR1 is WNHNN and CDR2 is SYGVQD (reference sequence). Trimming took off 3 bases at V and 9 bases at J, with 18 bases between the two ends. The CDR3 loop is CASSEGSPTNGQYF. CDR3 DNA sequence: TGCGCCAGCAGTGAAGGGTCGCCGACTAACGGGCAGTACTTC.

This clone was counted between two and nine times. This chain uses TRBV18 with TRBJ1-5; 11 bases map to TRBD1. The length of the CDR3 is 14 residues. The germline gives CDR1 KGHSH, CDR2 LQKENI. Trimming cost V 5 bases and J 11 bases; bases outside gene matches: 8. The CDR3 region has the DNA TGTGCCAGCTCAAGGACAGGGGGCGCCTCGGCCCAGCATTTT. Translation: CASSRTGGASAQHF.

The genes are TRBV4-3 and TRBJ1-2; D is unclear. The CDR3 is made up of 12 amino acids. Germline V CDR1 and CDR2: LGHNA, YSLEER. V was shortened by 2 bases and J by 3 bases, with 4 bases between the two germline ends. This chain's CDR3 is CASSQTDYGYTF. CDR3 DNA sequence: TGCGCCAGCAGCCAAACAGACTATGGCTACACCTTC.

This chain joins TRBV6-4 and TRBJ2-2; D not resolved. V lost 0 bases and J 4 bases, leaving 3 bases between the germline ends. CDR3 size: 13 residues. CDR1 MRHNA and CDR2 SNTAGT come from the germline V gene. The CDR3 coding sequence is TGTGCCAGCAGTGACTCAGCCACCGGGGAGCTGTTTTTT. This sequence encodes CASSDSATGELFF.

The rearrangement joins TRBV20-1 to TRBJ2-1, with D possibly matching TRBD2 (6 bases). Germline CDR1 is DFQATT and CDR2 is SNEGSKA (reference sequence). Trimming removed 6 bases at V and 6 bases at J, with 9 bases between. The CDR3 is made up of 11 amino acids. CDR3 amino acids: CSARDFNEQFF. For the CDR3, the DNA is TGCAGTGCCCGGGACTTCAATGAGCAGTTCTTC.

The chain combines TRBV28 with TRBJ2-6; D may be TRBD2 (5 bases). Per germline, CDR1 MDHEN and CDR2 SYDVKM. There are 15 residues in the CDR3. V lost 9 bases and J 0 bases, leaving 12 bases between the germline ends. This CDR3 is CASGLLSSGANVLTF. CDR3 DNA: TGTGCCAGTGGACTGTTGAGCTCTGGGGCCAACGTCCTGACTTTC. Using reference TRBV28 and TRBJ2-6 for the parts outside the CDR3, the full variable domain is DVKVTQSSRYLVKRTGEKVFLECVQDMDHENMFWYRQDPGLGLRLIYFSYDVKMKEKGDIPEGYSVSREKKERFSLILESASTNQTSMYLCASGLLSSGANVLTFGAGSRLTVL.

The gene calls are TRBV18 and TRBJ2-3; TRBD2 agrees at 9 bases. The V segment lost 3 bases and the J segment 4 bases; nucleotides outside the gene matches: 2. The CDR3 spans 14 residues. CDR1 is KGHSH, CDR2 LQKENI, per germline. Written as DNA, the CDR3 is TGTGCCAGCTCACCCCAGCGGGAGGCAGATACGCAGTATTTT. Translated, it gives CASSPQREADTQYF.

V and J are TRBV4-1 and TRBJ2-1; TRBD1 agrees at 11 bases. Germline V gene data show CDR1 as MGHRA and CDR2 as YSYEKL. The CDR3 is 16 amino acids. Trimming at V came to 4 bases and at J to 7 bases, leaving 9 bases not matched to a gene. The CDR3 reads CASSPTPGQGENEQFF. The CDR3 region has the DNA TGCGCCAGCAGCCCGACCCCGGGACAGGGGGAGAATGAGCAGTTCTTC.

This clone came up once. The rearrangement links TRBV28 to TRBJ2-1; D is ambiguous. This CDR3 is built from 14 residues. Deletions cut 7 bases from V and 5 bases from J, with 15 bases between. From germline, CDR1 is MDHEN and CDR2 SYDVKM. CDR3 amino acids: CASIPTGRNNEQFF. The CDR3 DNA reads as TGTGCCAGCATCCCGACCGGCAGGAACAATGAGCAGTTCTTC.

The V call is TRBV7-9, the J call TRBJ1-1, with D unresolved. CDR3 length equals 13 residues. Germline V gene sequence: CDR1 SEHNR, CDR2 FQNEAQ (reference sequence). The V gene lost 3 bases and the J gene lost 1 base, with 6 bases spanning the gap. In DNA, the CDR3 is TGTGCCAGCAGCTTCGAGGGGAACACTGAAGCTTTCTTT. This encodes CASSFEGNTEAFF.

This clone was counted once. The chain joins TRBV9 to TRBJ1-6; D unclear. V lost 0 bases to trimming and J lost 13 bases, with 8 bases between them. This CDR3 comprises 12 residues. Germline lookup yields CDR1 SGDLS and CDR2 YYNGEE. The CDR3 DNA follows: TGTGCCAGCAGCGTAGAGGGAGGGCCCCTCCACTTT. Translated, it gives CASSVEGGPLHF.

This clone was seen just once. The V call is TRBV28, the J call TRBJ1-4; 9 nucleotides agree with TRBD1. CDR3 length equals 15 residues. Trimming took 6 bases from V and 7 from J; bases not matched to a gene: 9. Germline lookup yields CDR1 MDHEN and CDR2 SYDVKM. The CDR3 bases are TGTGCCAGCAGCTCGGTGGGGACAGGGAGTGAAAAACTGTTTTTT. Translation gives CASSSVGTGSEKLFF.

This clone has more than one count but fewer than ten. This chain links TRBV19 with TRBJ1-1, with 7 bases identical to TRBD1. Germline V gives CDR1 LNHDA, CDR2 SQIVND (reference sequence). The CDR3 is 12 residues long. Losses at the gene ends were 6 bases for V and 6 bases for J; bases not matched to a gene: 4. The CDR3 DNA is TGTGCCAGTAGCTTAGGGACAGCTGAAGCTTTCTTT. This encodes CASSLGTAEAFF. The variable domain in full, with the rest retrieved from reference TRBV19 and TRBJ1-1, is DGGITQSPKYLFRKEGQNVTLSCEQNLNHDAMYWYRQDPGQGLRLIYYSQIVNDFQKGDIAEGYSVSREKKESFPLTVTSAQKNPTAFYLCASSLGTAEAFFGQGTRLTVV.

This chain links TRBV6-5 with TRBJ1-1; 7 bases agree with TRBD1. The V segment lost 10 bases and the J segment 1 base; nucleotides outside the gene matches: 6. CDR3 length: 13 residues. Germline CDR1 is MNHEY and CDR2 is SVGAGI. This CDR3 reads CATKGASNTEAFF. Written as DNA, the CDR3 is TGTGCCACCAAGGGGGCGTCGAACACTGAAGCTTTCTTT.

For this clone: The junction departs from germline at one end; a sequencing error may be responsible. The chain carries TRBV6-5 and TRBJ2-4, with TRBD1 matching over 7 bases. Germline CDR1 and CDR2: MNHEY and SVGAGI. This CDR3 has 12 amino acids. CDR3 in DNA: TGTGCCAGCAGTTACTCCGACAGGGAATGGGACTTC. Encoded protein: CASSYSDREWDF.

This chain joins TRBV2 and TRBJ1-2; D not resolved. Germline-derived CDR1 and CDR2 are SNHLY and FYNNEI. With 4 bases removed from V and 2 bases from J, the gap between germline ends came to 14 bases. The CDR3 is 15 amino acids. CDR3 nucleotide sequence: TGTGCCAGCAGTGGAGCCGCAGCCTCCAACTATGGCTACACCTTC. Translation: CASSGAAASNYGYTF.

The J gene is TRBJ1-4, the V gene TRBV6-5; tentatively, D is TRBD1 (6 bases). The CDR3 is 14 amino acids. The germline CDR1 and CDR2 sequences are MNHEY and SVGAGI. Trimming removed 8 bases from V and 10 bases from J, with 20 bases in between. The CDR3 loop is CASGGFEAGGKLFF. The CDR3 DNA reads TGTGCCAGCGGGGGCTTTGAGGCAGGCGGAAAACTGTTTTTT.

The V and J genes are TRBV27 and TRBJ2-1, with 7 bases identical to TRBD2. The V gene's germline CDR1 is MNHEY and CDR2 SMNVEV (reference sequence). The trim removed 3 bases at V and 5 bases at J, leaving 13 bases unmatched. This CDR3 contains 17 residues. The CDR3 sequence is CASSLSGRRFINNEQFF. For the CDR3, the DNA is TGTGCCAGCAGTTTGTCCGGGAGGCGGTTTATAAACAATGAGCAGTTCTTC.

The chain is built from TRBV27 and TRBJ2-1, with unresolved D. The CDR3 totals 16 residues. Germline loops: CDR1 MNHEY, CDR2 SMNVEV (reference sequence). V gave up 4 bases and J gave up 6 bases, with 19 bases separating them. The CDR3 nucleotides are TGTGCCAGCAGTTCCTTCCGGCTTCGGCTACGCAATGAGCAGTTCTTC. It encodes CASSSFRLRLRNEQFF.

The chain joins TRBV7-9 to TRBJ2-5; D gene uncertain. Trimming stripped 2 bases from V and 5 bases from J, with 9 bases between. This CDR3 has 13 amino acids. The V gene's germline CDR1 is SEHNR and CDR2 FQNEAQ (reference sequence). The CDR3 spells CASSLFAAETQYF. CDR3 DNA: TGTGCCAGCAGCTTATTTGCGGCGGAGACCCAGTACTTC.

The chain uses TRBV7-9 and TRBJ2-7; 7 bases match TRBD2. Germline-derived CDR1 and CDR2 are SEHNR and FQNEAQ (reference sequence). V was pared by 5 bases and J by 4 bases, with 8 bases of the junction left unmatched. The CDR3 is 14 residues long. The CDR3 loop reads CASSRGVAGYEQYF. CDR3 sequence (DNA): TGTGCCAGCAGCCGCGGCGTAGCGGGTTACGAGCAGTACTTC.